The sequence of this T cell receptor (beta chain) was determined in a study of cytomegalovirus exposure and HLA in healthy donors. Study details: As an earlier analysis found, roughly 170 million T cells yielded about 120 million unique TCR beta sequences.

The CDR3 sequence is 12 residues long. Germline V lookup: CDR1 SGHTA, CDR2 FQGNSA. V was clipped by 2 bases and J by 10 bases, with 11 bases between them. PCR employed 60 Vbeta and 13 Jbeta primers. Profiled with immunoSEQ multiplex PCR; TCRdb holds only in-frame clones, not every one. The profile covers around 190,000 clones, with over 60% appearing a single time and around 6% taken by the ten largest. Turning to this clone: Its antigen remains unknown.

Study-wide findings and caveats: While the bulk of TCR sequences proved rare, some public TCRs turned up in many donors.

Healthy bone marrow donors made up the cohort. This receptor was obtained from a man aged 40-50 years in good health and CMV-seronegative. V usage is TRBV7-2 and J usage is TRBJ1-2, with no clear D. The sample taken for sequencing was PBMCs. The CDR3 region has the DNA TGTGCCAGCAGCTTACAAGGGAGAGTCTACACCTTC. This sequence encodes CASSLQGRVYTF. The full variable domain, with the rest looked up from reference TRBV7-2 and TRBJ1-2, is GAGVSQSPSNKVTEKGKDVELRCDPISGHTALYWYRQSLGQGLEFLIYFQGNSAPDKSGLPSDRFSAERTGGSVSTLTIQRTQQEDSAVYLCASSLQGRVYTFGSGTRLTVV.